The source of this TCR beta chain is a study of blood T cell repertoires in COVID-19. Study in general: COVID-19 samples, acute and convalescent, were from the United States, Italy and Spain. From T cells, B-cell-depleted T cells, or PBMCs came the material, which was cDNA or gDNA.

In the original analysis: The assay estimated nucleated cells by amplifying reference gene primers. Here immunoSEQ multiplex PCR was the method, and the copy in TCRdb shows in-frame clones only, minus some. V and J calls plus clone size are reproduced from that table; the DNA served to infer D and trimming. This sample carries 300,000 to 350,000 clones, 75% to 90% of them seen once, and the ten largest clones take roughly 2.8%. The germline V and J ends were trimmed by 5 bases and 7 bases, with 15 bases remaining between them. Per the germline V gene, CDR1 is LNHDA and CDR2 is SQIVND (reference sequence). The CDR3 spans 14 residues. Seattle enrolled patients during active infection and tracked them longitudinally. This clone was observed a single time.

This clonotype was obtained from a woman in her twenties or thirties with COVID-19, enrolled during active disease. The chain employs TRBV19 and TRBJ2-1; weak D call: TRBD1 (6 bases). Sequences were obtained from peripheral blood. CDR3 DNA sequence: TGTGCCAGTAGTCCCCTCGACAGGTATAATGAGCAGTTCTTC. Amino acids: CASSPLDRYNEQFF.